This T cell receptor (beta chain) was observed in a study of blood T cell repertoires in COVID-19. Study context: COVID-19 samples, acute and convalescent, were from the United States, Italy and Spain.

The CDR3 covers 17 residues. Clones were sequenced by immunoSEQ multiplex PCR, and TCRdb holds only the in-frame ones, with some missing. The sample includes over 350,000 clones, roughly nine tenths of them seen just once. This study enrolled people aged about 18 to 90 from about two dozen US geographic areas. Participant-reported clinical history was the basis for cohort assignment. During the 2 weeks before they entered the study, exposed participants had met someone with a PCR-confirmed or clinician-diagnosed COVID-19 case. This rearrangement joins TRBV21-1 to TRBJ1-1; TRBD1 is taken as the D call from the table, unchecked against the DNA. TRBV21-1 is reported as a pseudogene. This TCR came from a middle-aged woman who had been exposed to COVID-19. The sample consisted of PBMCs or T cells enriched from blood (not recorded which). The CDR3 DNA reads TGTGCCAGCAGCAATGGGGCACAAGGGGGCGGTAACACTGAAGCTTTCTTT. Protein: CASSNGAQGGGNTEAFF.